These T cell receptor beta chains were read from a single sample in a study of shared clonotypes between healthy human individuals. TCRdb's copy holds only in-frame clones and misses some; the assay was immunoSEQ multiplex PCR. Of hundreds of thousands of clones in the sample, roughly 96% were seen once. The material sequenced was naive CD8+ T cells sorted from blood. The receptor source for this set is a woman aged 25-40 years in good health. The CDR3 runs from the conserved cysteine through the conserved F or W. Only part of the rows carry a size: once, few, many, or a class if the clone is expanded.

V	J	size	CDR3
TRBV28	TRBJ2-7	NA	CASTPVGRLYEQYF
TRBV9	TRBJ2-1	NA	CASSVNVEGGPGNEQFF
TRBV7-8	TRBJ2-1	NA	CASSLHEQFF
TRBV5-8	TRBJ1-3	NA	CASSFRDGDRNTIYF
TRBV5-4	TRBJ2-7	NA	CASSLGLGSDEQYF
TRBV9	TRBJ2-7	NA	CASSVGTSYEQYF
TRBV9	TRBJ2-1	NA	CASSVGWGNEQFF
TRBV5-6	TRBJ2-3	NA	CASSWGPGRVPDTQYF
TRBV7-9	TRBJ2-7	NA	CASSRRSSESYEQYF
TRBV9	TRBJ2-7	once	CASSVVASGSRYEQYF
TRBV10-3	TRBJ2-1	NA	CAIGNNEQFF
TRBV9	TRBJ2-2	NA	CASERDPNTGELFF
TRBV5-1	TRBJ2-7	once	CASSSGDGYEQYF
TRBV25-1	TRBJ2-7	NA	CASSKGGGHWGEQYF
TRBV9	TRBJ2-1	NA	CASSVEGTGRMQFF
TRBV5-4	TRBJ1-1	NA	CASSLLTGTRNTEAFF
TRBV6-4	TRBJ2-5	once	CASVGEGLLNQETQYF
TRBV11-2	TRBJ1-6	NA	CASSFRTDSPLHF
TRBV28	TRBJ2-1	NA	CASSLMTGLAGSYEQFF
TRBV5-1	TRBJ2-3	NA	CASSSLLGPISGVSTDTQYF
TRBV27	TRBJ2-1	NA	CASRDRSSSYNEQFF
TRBV7-6	TRBJ2-1	once	CASSLGAVSYNEQFF
TRBV6-5	TRBJ1-2	few	CASSYTALYGYTF
TRBV7-9	TRBJ2-7	NA	CASSSVGREVEQYF
TRBV4-2	TRBJ2-7	NA	CASSQLLAGALEQYF
TRBV6-6	TRBJ2-5	NA	CASSPAQRANQETQYF